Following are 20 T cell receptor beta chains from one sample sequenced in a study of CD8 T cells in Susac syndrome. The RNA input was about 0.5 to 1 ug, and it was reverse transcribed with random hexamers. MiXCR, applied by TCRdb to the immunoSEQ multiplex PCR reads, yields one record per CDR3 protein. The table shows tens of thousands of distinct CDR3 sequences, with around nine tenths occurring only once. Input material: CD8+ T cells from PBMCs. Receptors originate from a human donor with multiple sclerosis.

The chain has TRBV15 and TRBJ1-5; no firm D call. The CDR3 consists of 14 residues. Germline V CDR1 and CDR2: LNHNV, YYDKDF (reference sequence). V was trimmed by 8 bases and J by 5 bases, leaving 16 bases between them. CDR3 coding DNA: TGTGCCACCGAACGGGTGTTAAAGGATCAGCCCCAGCATTTT. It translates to CATERVLKDQPQHF.

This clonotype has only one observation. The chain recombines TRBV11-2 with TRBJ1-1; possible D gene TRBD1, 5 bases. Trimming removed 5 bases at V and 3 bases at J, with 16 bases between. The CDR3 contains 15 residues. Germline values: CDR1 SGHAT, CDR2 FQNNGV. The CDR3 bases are TGTGCCAGCAGCCACCCAGGGACGGGCGACACTGAAGCTTTCTTT. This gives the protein CASSHPGTGDTEAFF.

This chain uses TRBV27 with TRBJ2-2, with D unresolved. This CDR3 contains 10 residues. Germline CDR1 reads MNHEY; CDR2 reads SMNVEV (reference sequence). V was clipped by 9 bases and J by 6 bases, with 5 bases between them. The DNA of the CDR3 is TGTGCCAGTGGGGCCGGGGAGCTGTTTTTT. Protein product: CASGAGELFF.

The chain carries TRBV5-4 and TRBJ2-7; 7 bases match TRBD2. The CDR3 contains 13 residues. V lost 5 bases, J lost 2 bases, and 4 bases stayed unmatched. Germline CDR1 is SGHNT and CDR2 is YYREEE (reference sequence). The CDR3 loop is CASSPGGTYEQYF. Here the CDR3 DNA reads TGTGCCAGCAGTCCCGGGGGGACCTACGAGCAGTACTTC.

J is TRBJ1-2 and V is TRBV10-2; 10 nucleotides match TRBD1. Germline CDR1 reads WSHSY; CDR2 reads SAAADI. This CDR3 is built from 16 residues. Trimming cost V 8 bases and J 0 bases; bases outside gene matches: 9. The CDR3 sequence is CASVPGQGTANYGYTF. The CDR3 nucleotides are TGCGCCAGCGTCCCGGGACAGGGGACGGCTAACTATGGCTACACCTTC.

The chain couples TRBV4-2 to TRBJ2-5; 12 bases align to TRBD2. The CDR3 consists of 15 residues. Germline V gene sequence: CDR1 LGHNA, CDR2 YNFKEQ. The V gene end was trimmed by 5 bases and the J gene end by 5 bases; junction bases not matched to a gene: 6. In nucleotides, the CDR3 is TGTGCCAGCAGCTCCCTAGCGGGGGGGACTGAGACCCAGTACTTC. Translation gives CASSSLAGGTETQYF.

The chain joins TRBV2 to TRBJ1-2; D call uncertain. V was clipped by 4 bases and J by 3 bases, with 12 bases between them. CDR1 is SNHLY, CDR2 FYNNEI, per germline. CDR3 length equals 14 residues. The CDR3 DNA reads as TGTGCCAGCAGTGGGGGAGGCGCGGACTATGGCTACACCTTC. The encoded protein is CASSGGGADYGYTF.

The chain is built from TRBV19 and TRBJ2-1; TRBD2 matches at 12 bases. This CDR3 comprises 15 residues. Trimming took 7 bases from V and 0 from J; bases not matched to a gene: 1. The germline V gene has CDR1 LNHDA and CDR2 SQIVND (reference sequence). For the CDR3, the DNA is TGTGCCAGTAAGACTAGCGGGAGCTCCTACAATGAGCAGTTCTTC. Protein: CASKTSGSSYNEQFF.

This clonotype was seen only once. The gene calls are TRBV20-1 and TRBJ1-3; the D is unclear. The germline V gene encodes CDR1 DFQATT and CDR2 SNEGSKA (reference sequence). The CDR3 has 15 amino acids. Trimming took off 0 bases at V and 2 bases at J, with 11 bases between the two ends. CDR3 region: CSAREIFGPGNTIYF. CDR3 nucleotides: TGCAGTGCTAGAGAGATATTCGGACCTGGAAACACCATATATTTT.

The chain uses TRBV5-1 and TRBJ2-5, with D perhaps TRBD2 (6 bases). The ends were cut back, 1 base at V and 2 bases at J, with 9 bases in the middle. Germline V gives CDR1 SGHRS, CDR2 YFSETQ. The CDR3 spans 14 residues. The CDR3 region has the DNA TGCGCCAGCAGCTTGTACGGGGGACAAGAGACCCAGTACTTC. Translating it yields CASSLYGGQETQYF.

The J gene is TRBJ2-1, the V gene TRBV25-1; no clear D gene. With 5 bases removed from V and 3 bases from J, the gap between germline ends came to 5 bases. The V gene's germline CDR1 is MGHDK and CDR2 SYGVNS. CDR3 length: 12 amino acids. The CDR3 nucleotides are TGTGCCAGCAGTCCAGACTACAATGAGCAGTTCTTC. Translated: CASSPDYNEQFF.

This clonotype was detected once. The CDR3 DNA reads TGTGCCGCCTCGACAGGTCGCACTGAAGCTTTCTTT. Protein: CAASTGRTEAFF. The chain uses TRBV6-5 and TRBJ1-1; weak D call: TRBD1 (6 bases). V was cut by 11 bases and J by 4 bases, with 14 bases left in between. CDR1 and CDR2 from the germline V gene are MNHEY and SVGAGI. The CDR3 sequence is 12 residues long.

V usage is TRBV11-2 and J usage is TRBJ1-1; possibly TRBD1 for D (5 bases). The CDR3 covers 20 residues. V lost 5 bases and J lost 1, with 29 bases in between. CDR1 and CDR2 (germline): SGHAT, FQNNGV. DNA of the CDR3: TGTGCCAGCAGCCCACTAATGAACCGGGCCTCAAGAGGGGAGAACACTGAAGCTTTCTTT. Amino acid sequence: CASSPLMNRASRGENTEAFF.

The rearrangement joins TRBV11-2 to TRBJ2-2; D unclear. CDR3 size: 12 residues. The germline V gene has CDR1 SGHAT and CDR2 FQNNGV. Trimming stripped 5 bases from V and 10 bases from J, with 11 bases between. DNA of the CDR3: TGTGCCAGCAGCCCCCTAAGGGAGGAGCTGTTTTTT. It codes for CASSPLREELFF.

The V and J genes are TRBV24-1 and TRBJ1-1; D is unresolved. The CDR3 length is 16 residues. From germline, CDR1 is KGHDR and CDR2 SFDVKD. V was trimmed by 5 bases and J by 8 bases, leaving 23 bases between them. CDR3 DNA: TGTGCCACCAGTGTCCTCCTCCGGGCCCCCCGAACGGAAGCTTTCTTT. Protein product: CATSVLLRAPRTEAFF.

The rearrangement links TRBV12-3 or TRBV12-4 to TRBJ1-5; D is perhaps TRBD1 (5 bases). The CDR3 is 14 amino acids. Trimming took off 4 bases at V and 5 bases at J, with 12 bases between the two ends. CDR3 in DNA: TGTGCCAGCAGTTCGACAGTGGATGATCAGCCCCAGCATTTT. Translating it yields CASSSTVDDQPQHF.

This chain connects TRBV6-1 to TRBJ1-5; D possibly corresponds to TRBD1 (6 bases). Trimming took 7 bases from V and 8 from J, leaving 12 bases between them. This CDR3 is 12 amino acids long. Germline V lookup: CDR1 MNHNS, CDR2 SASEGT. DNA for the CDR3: TGTGCCAGCAAATCAGGGGCTGAGCCCCAGCATTTT. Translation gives CASKSGAEPQHF.

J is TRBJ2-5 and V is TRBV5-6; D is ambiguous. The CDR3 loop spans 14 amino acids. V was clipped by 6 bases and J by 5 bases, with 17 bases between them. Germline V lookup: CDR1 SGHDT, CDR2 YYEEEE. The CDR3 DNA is TGTGCCAGCACCCTAGGTCTGCCCGGCGAGACCCAGTACTTC. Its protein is CASTLGLPGETQYF.

CDR3 amino acids: CASSYMGYSGANVLTF. As DNA, the CDR3 is TGTGCCAGCAGTTACATGGGCTACTCTGGGGCCAACGTCCTGACTTTC. The chain carries TRBV27 and TRBJ2-6, with unresolved D. From germline, CDR1 is MNHEY and CDR2 SMNVEV (reference sequence). V was pared by 4 bases and J by 0 bases, with 10 bases between. The CDR3 is 16 residues long.

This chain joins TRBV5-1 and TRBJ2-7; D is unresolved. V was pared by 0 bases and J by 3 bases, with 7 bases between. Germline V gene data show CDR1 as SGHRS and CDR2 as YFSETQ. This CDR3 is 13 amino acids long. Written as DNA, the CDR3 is TGCGCCAGCAGCTTGGCAGGCCACTACGAGCAGTACTTC. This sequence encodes CASSLAGHYEQYF.